This T cell receptor beta chain was obtained from a study of human T cells and chemical hapten exposure (dated by TCRdb to 2020 to 2023). About the full investigation: For sensitization, 2% DPC in acetone was applied to a 2 cm by 2 cm area of upper inner arm skin. Blood was sampled from patients pre-sensitization (week 0) and at 2, 6 and about 24 weeks after DPC sensitization. For every blood RNA sample, sequencing covered both the TCR alpha and TCR beta chains. This study followed changes in the peripheral blood TCR repertoire in vivo during primary and secondary sensitization of alopecia patients to the hapten diphenylcyclopropenone (DPC). Blood for TCR sequencing was provided by twenty-nine alopecia patients at one to four time points (pre-sensitization, 2, 6 and 24 weeks). Alopecia areata with under or over 50% scalp involvement, alopecia totalis and alopecia universalis were represented in the patient cohort, which was mostly female. Patch tests used Finn chambers with 0.01% DPC on the upper back, scored after 6 days by International Contact Dermatitis Research Group standards. Libraries were pooled for sequencing, and per-sample TCR yields varied mainly because of small differences in library volumes within the pool. Throughout the roughly 24-week study period, patients were also given weekly therapeutic DPC doses on the scalp. The paper as a whole reports these results and caveats: After repeated subsampling, changes were observed in the strength of the expansion versus patch-test correlation and in the threshold at which the correlation became significant. No change with DPC sensitization was found in the number of TCRs above 1 in 1000 frequency, and no evidence of global repertoire structure alterations was found. A positive correlation was found between the number of PT1 expanded TCRs and patch test score, with significance reached at thresholds 8, 16 and 32 but not 4. All patients had alopecia, a presumed autoimmune disease, so their immune response might differ from that of healthy individuals. Expanded TCRs formed significantly more large CDR3 similarity clusters than pre-sensitization or healthy control sets, consistent with antigen-driven responses.

Libraries were constructed by RACE. Sequenced using a NextSeq 500. Library preparation attached unique molecular identifiers to individual cDNA molecules for quantitative, reproducible TCR counting. On the study's bioinformatics: A median of about 87,000 TCRs per sample was observed, with a range of about 20,000 to 750,000. V, J and CDR3 annotation of the TCR reads was performed with the Decombinator software suite. For the PS versus PT1 abundance plots, all samples were subsampled to the same number of TCRs (28,000). TCRs were defined as expanded if absent before sensitization and observed at least eight times at the 2-week time point. Clones were called with MiXCR by TCRdb after fastp trimmed the public reads at Q25, and only in-frame beta chains were retained. All rows with the same CDR3 protein become a single entry with the most common DNA and genes. TCRdb assigned the V and J calls; the authors' analysis was not used. Across this sample there are more than 35,000 distinct CDR3 sequences, with roughly 6.4% seen only once. The ten most abundant clones make up 9.1% of the sample.

This clonotype was seen a few times. The antigen it recognizes is unknown. Base qualities were left out, and no much larger clone turns up one base away. Unmatched junction bases come to 19, with V trimmed by 0 bases and J by 7 bases. Looking up the germline V gene yields CDR1 LGHNA and CDR2 YNFKEQ. The CDR3, cysteine through phenylalanine, is 20 amino acids long. Left in the record is the CDR3 DNA by itself, 60 bases read in frame from the first base. The time point label corresponds to: patch test 1, 2 weeks after DPC sensitization. This specimen's treatment or condition label, per the study, means: therapeutic diphenylcyclopropenone sensitization with weekly scalp DPC. Total RNA was isolated from unfractionated whole blood collected in Tempus Blood RNA tubes. At each patch-test visit, blood was drawn before the patch test was applied. To be eligible, patients had to be aged 18 to 70, diagnosed with alopecia and judged suitable for DPC therapy, while pregnant patients were excluded.

The sequencing here drew on whole blood, taken in connection with sensitization to the hapten diphenylcyclopropenone (DPC). Recombination linked TRBV4-2 to TRBJ2-2; 8 bases in the middle match TRBD1. This TCR was recovered from a woman between 25 and 40 years old with alopecia areata. Some clones in this sample may be carry-over from other donors' samples. DNA sequence: TGTGCCAGCAGCCAAGATCAAGGGCACCGACAGGGGAGCACCGGCGGGGAGCTGTTTTTT. It is translated as CASSQDQGHRQGSTGGELFF.